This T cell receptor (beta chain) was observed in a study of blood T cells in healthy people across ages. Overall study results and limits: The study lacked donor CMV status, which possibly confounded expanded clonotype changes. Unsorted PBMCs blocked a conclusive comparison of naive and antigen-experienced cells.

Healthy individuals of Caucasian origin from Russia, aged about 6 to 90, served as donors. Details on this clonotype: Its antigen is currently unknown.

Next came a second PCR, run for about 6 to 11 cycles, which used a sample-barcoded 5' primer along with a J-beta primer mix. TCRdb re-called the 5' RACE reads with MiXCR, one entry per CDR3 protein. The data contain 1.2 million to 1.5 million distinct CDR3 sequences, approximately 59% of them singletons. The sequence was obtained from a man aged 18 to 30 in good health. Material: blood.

In DNA form, the CDR3 reads TGTGCCAGCTCACCCACAGGGGGCGGCTCCTACAATGAGCAGTTCTTC. It specifies CASSPTGGGSYNEQFF. The chain links TRBV18 to TRBJ2-1; 9 nucleotides agree with TRBD1. Trimming at V came to 3 bases and at J to 0 bases, leaving 3 bases not matched to a gene. Germline V CDR1 and CDR2: KGHSH, LQKENI. The CDR3 covers 16 residues.